This T cell receptor beta chain appears in the sequencing data of a study of T cell responses to AZD1222 COVID-19 vaccine. Findings of the study overall: Distributed over spike, vaccine-associated CD4 TCRs predominated at 160-218 and 743-854. A mostly white British donor set with more females was recruited, and clonal diversity was possibly underestimated. None of the repertoires were sampled until the peak T cell response had passed. Regions left unmutated in variants are reportedly the target of nearly half of spike-specific TCRs.

CDR3 length equals 13 residues. Germline lookup yields CDR1 MDHEN and CDR2 SYDVKM. Trimming shortened V by 7 bases and J by 1 base, and 9 bases separated the two germline ends. A word on this clone: Its cognate antigen is unknown.

Sequenced by immunoSEQ multiplex PCR; TCRdb stores in-frame clones only, minus some. This sample has roughly 170,000 clones, with about 86% found just once. The sample was peripheral blood, taken on day 0 of AZD1222 vaccination. The chain couples TRBV28 to TRBJ2-3; TRBD2 is a possible D gene (5 bases). The receptor was derived from an adult in good health. This CDR3 is CASKRTGTDTQYF. The CDR3 bases are TGTGCCAGCAAAAGGACTGGCACAGATACGCAGTATTTT.